This T cell receptor beta chain was found in a study of T cells in Graves' hyperthyroidism and ophthalmopathy. What was amplified from RNA transcripts were TCR beta CDR3 regions. The HTBI primer set drove a first-round RT-PCR of the TCR CDR3. TCRdb called the multiplex PCR reads again in MiXCR, with one record for every CDR3 protein. The table includes fewer than 550,000 distinct CDR3 sequences, roughly 24% detected once. V lost 6 bases and J 0 bases, leaving 8 bases between the germline ends. The CDR3 totals 13 residues. CDR1 is MDHEN and CDR2 is SYDVKM in the germline V gene. General study results and limits: Most thyroid clonotypes that were expanded above 0.001 also turned up in blood.

The sample holds many counts of this clonotype. The target antigen is unknown. This clonotype was sampled from a woman aged 25 to 39 with Graves' ophthalmopathy. This chain links TRBV28 with TRBJ1-2; maybe TRBD1 (5 bases). Sample: blood. The CDR3 coding sequence is TGTGCCAGCAGGGACACCCCTAACTATGGCTACACCTTC. It yields the protein CASRDTPNYGYTF.